These 32 T cell receptor beta chains came from one sample sequenced in a study of human T cells and chemical hapten exposure. The time point is: patch test 1, 2 weeks after DPC sensitization. Described treatment: therapeutic diphenylcyclopropenone sensitization with weekly scalp DPC. TCRdb re-called the RACE reads through MiXCR, storing one row per CDR3 protein. The table lists around 71,000 distinct CDR3 sequences, roughly 9.2% of them singletons. The starting material was whole blood, obtained in connection with sensitization to the hapten diphenylcyclopropenone (DPC). Receptors were obtained from a woman in her thirties or forties with alopecia areata. Some clones in this sample may be carry-over from other donors' samples.

In its sample, this clonotype was seen many times. The rearrangement joins TRBV7-9 to TRBJ2-5; D tentatively fits TRBD1 or TRBD2 (5 bases each). V was clipped by 3 bases and J by 4 bases, with 12 bases between them. In germline, CDR1 is SEHNR, CDR2 FQNEAQ (reference sequence). The CDR3 consists of 14 residues. The CDR3 region has the DNA TGTGCCAGCAGCTTGGGGACGCACGGAGAGACCCAGTACTTC. It translates to CASSLGTHGETQYF.

By share, this clonotype counts as medium-sized. The V call is TRBV14, the J call TRBJ1-1, with D tentatively TRBD1 (5 bases). This CDR3 is built from 16 residues. In germline, CDR1 is SGHDN, CDR2 FVKESK. V was clipped by 0 bases and J by 4 bases, with 15 bases between them. CDR3 in amino acids: CASSQEAGSVSTEAFF. CDR3 sequence (DNA): TGTGCCAGCAGCCAAGAGGCAGGGAGCGTGAGCACTGAAGCTTTCTTT.

The chain has TRBV7-6 and TRBJ1-4; 7 bases fit TRBD1. After removal of 3 bases from V and 8 bases from J, the junction contained 12 bases not matched to a gene. The germline CDR1 and CDR2 sequences are SGHVS and FNYEAQ. This CDR3 has 16 amino acids. In DNA, the CDR3 is TGTGCCAGCAGCTTTTCCGTGACAGGGATTGGAGAAAAACTGTTTTTT. Its translation: CASSFSVTGIGEKLFF.

Many counts were recorded for this clonotype. An end of the junction does not agree with germline; a read error may underlie this. The chain couples TRBV28 to TRBJ1-6; D is possibly TRBD1 (5 bases). The CDR3 loop spans 15 amino acids. Germline CDR1 is MDHEN and CDR2 is SYDVKM. CDR3 nucleotides: TGTGCCAGCAGAGCAGCGACAGCCTATCATTCACCCCTCCACTTT. It yields the protein CASRAATAYHSPLHF.

This clonotype was found many times. The chain recombines TRBV7-2 with TRBJ1-2; D ambiguous. Germline V gene data show CDR1 as SGHTA and CDR2 as FQGNSA. V was pared by 1 base and J by 5 bases, with 11 bases between. The CDR3 spans 14 residues. The CDR3 here is CASSLERVSYGYTF. Written as DNA, the CDR3 is TGTGCCAGCAGCTTAGAAAGGGTTTCATATGGCTACACCTTC.

This clonotype was recorded many times. V usage is TRBV6-5 and J usage is TRBJ2-4; no firm D call. V was pared by 2 bases and J by 3 bases, with 11 bases between. The CDR3 covers 15 residues. Germline V gives CDR1 MNHEY, CDR2 SVGAGI. The CDR3 DNA is TGTGCCAGCAGTTACCGAGAATTAGGCAAAAACATTCAGTACTTC. It codes for CASSYRELGKNIQYF.

This clonotype was seen at least ten times. The gene calls are TRBV14 and TRBJ2-7; the D is unclear. V gave up 2 bases and J gave up 2 bases, with 7 bases separating them. Germline loops: CDR1 SGHDN, CDR2 FVKESK. The CDR3 runs 13 residues. CDR3 in DNA: TGTGCCAGCAGCCAACGTAGTACCTACGAGCAGTACTTC. Translating gives CASSQRSTYEQYF.

The V call is TRBV4-2, the J call TRBJ2-6; D gene unclear. Germline V gene lookup returns CDR1 LGHNA and CDR2 YNFKEQ. The CDR3 is 17 residues long. Trimming cost V 1 base and J 4 bases, with 14 bases left between them. In DNA, the CDR3 is TGTGCCAGCAGCCAAGTCGAAGAGGTGTACGGGGCCAACGTCCTGACTTTC. Translation: CASSQVEEVYGANVLTF.

There are many counts of this clonotype. The chain is built from TRBV18 and TRBJ1-5; perhaps TRBD1 as D (5 bases). The germline V gene has CDR1 KGHSH and CDR2 LQKENI. Trimming removed 3 bases from V and 0 bases from J, with 9 bases in between. This CDR3 has 15 residues. CDR3 DNA: TGTGCCAGCTCACCTGCGGACACTAGCAATCAGCCCCAGCATTTT. Protein sequence: CASSPADTSNQPQHF.

With respect to this clonotype: The junction departs from germline at one end; a sequencing error may be responsible. The rearrangement joins TRBV6-1 to TRBJ2-7; a possible D gene is TRBD1 (5 bases). The CDR3 covers 15 residues. CDR1 and CDR2 from the germline V gene are MNHNS and SASEGT. The CDR3 DNA is TGTGCCAGCAGTGCAGGGAACCCCCGAGCCTACGGGCAGTACTTC. Translation gives CASSAGNPRAYGQYF.

This clonotype occurred many times. The junction and the germline gene differ at one end; a read error may be behind it. The V gene is TRBV6-6, the J gene TRBJ1-1; D not certain. Looked up from germline, CDR1 is MNHNY and CDR2 is SVGAGI (reference sequence). CDR3 size: 17 residues. The CDR3 reads CASSYTPGRGRNAEAFF. The DNA of the CDR3 is TGTGCCAGCAGTTACACCCCCGGGAGAGGGAGGAACGCTGAAGCTTTCTTT.

The chain couples TRBV3-1 to TRBJ1-5; tentative D call: TRBD1 (6 bases). The V gene's germline CDR1 is LGHDT and CDR2 YNNKEL (reference sequence). V shed 0 bases and J shed 2 bases, with 14 bases lying between them. The CDR3 runs to 17 residues. DNA for the CDR3: TGTGCCAGCAGCCAAGAAATAGGGGGGTCGGGCAATCAGCCCCAGCATTTT. Protein sequence: CASSQEIGGSGNQPQHF.

The table lists this clonotype with a few counts. This chain uses TRBV7-2 with TRBJ2-7; D is perhaps TRBD2 (7 bases). The CDR3 sequence is 13 residues long. Per germline, CDR1 SGHTA and CDR2 FQGNSA. Trimming pared 4 bases from V and 6 bases from J, leaving 13 bases between. The CDR3 region is CASSSRGGGEQYF. The CDR3 DNA is TGTGCCAGCAGCTCCCGGGGAGGGGGCGAGCAGTACTTC.

The rearrangement joins TRBV15 to TRBJ2-3; tentatively, D is TRBD2 (6 bases). Trimming removed 0 bases from V and 3 bases from J, with 13 bases in between. CDR1 LNHNV and CDR2 YYDKDF come from the germline V gene (reference sequence). The CDR3 is made up of 16 amino acids. Here the CDR3 DNA reads TGTGCCACCAGCAGAGATGGAGGGGCAGGTACAGATACGCAGTATTTT. Amino acids: CATSRDGGAGTDTQYF.

The chain employs TRBV6-2 or TRBV6-3 and TRBJ2-5; no reliable D call. V was shortened by 4 bases and J by 6 bases, with 24 bases between the two germline ends. The CDR3 totals 17 residues. In germline, CDR1 is MNHEY, CDR2 SVGEGT. CDR3 nucleotides: TGTGCCAGCAGTTTCAGAACAGCCTCTTCCTTCAAGCAGACCCAGTACTTC. Protein sequence: CASSFRTASSFKQTQYF.

This chain links TRBV7-2 with TRBJ1-1; maybe TRBD1 (6 bases). Trimming took 5 bases from V and 1 from J, leaving 20 bases between them. This CDR3 has 17 amino acids. Germline CDR1 SGHTA, CDR2 FQGNSA. This CDR3 reads CASSPRVGGSGNTEAFF. The DNA for the CDR3 is TGTGCCAGCAGCCCGAGGGTCGGGGGCAGTGGGAACACTGAAGCTTTCTTT.

This clonotype has just a few counts. This sequence joins TRBV5-6 and TRBJ1-5; the match to TRBD1 covers 10 bases. Germline-derived CDR1 and CDR2 are SGHDT and YYEEEE. V gave up 2 bases and J gave up 0 bases; unmatched junction bases: 2. The CDR3 totals 16 residues. The CDR3, as DNA: TGTGCCAGCAGCTTTGGGACAGGGGCTAGCAATCAGCCCCAGCATTTT. It is translated as CASSFGTGASNQPQHF. Filled out from reference TRBV5-6 and TRBJ1-5, the complete variable domain reads DAGVTQSPTHLIKTRGQQVTLRCSPKSGHDTVSWYQQALGQGPQFIFQYYEEEERQRGNFPDRFSGHQFPNYSSELNVNALLLGDSALYLCASSFGTGASNQPQHFGDGTRLSIL.

This sequence joins TRBV7-2 and TRBJ1-5, with D perhaps TRBD1 (5 bases). V was shortened by 2 bases and J by 1 base, with 12 bases between the two germline ends. The CDR3 has 16 residues. Germline V gene data show CDR1 as SGHTA and CDR2 as FQGNSA. The CDR3 nucleotides are TGTGCCAGCAGCTTAAATGGTAGGGGAAGCAATCAGCCCCAGCATTTT. Amino acids: CASSLNGRGSNQPQHF.

This clonotype was detected many times. The chain employs TRBV5-1 and TRBJ1-2; TRBD1 matches 9 bases. With V trimmed by 3 bases and J by 2 bases, 5 bases remained unmatched. The CDR3 is 15 residues long. CDR1 is SGHRS, CDR2 YFSETQ, per germline. The DNA of the CDR3 is TGCGCCAGCAGCTCTCACGGGACAGGGAACTATGGCTACACCTTC. It translates to CASSSHGTGNYGYTF.

This clonotype was seen ten or more times. An end of the junction does not agree with germline; a read error may underlie this. The rearrangement joins TRBV20-1 to TRBJ1-4; D is unresolved. The germline V gene has CDR1 DFQATT and CDR2 SNEGSKA (reference sequence). The CDR3 is 14 residues long. In nucleotides, the CDR3 is TGCAGTGCTCCCAAGGCAGAACCTAATGGAAAACTGTTTTTT. Protein: CSAPKAEPNGKLFF.

This clonotype was recorded a few times. The chain links TRBV28 to TRBJ2-1; D may be TRBD2 (7 bases). Germline V gene lookup returns CDR1 MDHEN and CDR2 SYDVKM. The length of the CDR3 is 12 residues. Trimming shortened V by 6 bases and J by 10 bases, and 13 bases separated the two germline ends. DNA for the CDR3: TGTGCCAGCAGAAGAAGCGGGACAGAGCAGTTCTTC. This gives the protein CASRRSGTEQFF.

V usage is TRBV9 and J usage is TRBJ2-2, with TRBD2 identical over 7 bases. The V gene end was trimmed by 0 bases and the J gene end by 2 bases; junction bases not matched to a gene: 7. In germline, CDR1 is SGDLS, CDR2 YYNGEE. The CDR3 totals 17 residues. CDR3 protein: CASSVALSGANTGELFF. The DNA of the CDR3 is TGTGCCAGCAGCGTAGCCCTAAGCGGGGCTAACACCGGGGAGCTGTTTTTT.

The chain joins TRBV29-1 to TRBJ2-7; 8 bases are a match to TRBD1. Germline lookup yields CDR1 SQVTM and CDR2 ANQGSEA. J gave up 0 bases and V 6 bases, and 7 bases lay outside the gene matches. This CDR3 has 14 residues. CDR3 coding DNA: TGCAGCGTGGGGACAGGTTCGATCTCCTACGAGCAGTACTTC. It codes for CSVGTGSISYEQYF.

This clonotype has at least ten counts. CDR3 coding DNA: TGTGCCAGCAGTACAGGACAGGGGTATGTCTATGGCTACACCTTC. It specifies CASSTGQGYVYGYTF. V is TRBV6-2 or TRBV6-3 and J is TRBJ1-2, with 9 bases that match TRBD1. The CDR3 has 15 amino acids. The V segment lost 5 bases and the J segment 4 bases; nucleotides outside the gene matches: 8. Germline V lookup: CDR1 MNHEY, CDR2 SVGEGT.

The chain is built from TRBV4-3 and TRBJ2-7; TRBD1 matches at 7 bases. The CDR3 is 15 residues long. V gave up 1 base and J gave up 3 bases; unmatched junction bases: 6. CDR1 and CDR2 from the germline V gene are LGHNA and YSLEER. CDR3 in amino acids: CASSQVSGTVYEQYF. CDR3 DNA: TGCGCCAGCAGCCAAGTTTCGGGGACAGTCTACGAGCAGTACTTC.

This clonotype was recorded many times. The V call is TRBV29-1, the J call TRBJ1-1; D ambiguous. This CDR3 has 11 residues. Trimming removed 6 bases at V and 8 bases at J, with 13 bases between. CDR1 and CDR2 (germline): SQVTM, ANQGSEA. The CDR3 sequence is CSVRGRLEAFF. CDR3 DNA sequence: TGCAGCGTCCGCGGACGGCTCGAAGCTTTCTTT.

Many counts were recorded for this clonotype. CDR3 loop: CASSSDRGDYEQYF. The CDR3 coding sequence is TGTGCCAGCAGTTCGGACAGAGGGGACTACGAGCAGTACTTC. The J gene is TRBJ2-7, the V gene TRBV7-2, with a possible D match to TRBD1 (6 bases). The CDR3 consists of 14 residues. Germline loops: CDR1 SGHTA, CDR2 FQGNSA. V lost 6 bases to trimming and J lost 3 bases, with 15 bases between them.

The genes are TRBV4-3 and TRBJ1-6; D is unresolved. Trimming removed 4 bases from V and 7 bases from J, with 14 bases in between. CDR3 length equals 15 residues. Germline CDR1 LGHNA, CDR2 YSLEER. The CDR3 region is CASSRGPLRNSPLHF. CDR3 DNA: TGCGCCAGCAGCCGAGGTCCCCTGAGGAATTCACCCCTCCACTTT.

This clonotype was counted ten times or more. V usage is TRBV6-2 or TRBV6-3 and J usage is TRBJ2-2; 8 bases match TRBD1. CDR1 is MNHEY, CDR2 SVGEGT, per germline. J was trimmed by 3 bases and V by 6 bases; bases with no gene match: 9. CDR3 size: 16 residues. The CDR3 DNA is TGTGCCAGCAGACCCCCTCCGGGACAGGACACCGGGGAGCTGTTTTTT. Translating gives CASRPPPGQDTGELFF.

By share, this clonotype counts as medium-sized. The J gene is TRBJ1-2, the V gene TRBV7-9, with D possibly TRBD1 on 5 matching bases. The CDR3 consists of 14 residues. The germline V gene encodes CDR1 SEHNR and CDR2 FQNEAQ (reference sequence). Trimming took off 3 bases at V and 4 bases at J, with 12 bases between the two ends. The CDR3 nucleotides are TGTGCCAGCAGCTTCCCCAGGGTCGGCTATGGCTACACCTTC. It specifies CASSFPRVGYGYTF. The whole variable domain, remainder taken from reference TRBV7-9 and TRBJ1-2, is DTGVSQNPRHKITKRGQNVTFRCDPISEHNRLYWYRQTLGQGPEFLTYFQNEAQLEKSRLLSDRFSAERPKGSFSTLEIQRTEQGDSAMYLCASSFPRVGYGYTFGSGTRLTVV.

This clonotype was detected ten times or more. The chain recombines TRBV4-1 with TRBJ2-3, with TRBD2 identical over 8 bases. The V gene's germline CDR1 is MGHRA and CDR2 YSYEKL. J was trimmed by 4 bases and V by 1 base; bases with no gene match: 7. This CDR3 has 16 amino acids. CDR3 region: CASSQGTGGASDTQYF. As DNA, the CDR3 is TGCGCCAGCAGCCAAGGTACCGGGGGGGCATCAGATACGCAGTATTTT.

This clonotype was counted ten times or more. The genes are TRBV4-2 and TRBJ1-6; maybe TRBD1 (5 bases). The CDR3 spans 15 residues. Germline-derived CDR1 and CDR2 are LGHNA and YNFKEQ. Trimming left V 3 bases short and J 6 bases short, with 12 bases between. CDR3 amino acids: CASSHAQGGNSPLHF. The DNA for the CDR3 is TGTGCCAGCAGCCATGCGCAGGGTGGTAATTCACCCCTCCACTTT.